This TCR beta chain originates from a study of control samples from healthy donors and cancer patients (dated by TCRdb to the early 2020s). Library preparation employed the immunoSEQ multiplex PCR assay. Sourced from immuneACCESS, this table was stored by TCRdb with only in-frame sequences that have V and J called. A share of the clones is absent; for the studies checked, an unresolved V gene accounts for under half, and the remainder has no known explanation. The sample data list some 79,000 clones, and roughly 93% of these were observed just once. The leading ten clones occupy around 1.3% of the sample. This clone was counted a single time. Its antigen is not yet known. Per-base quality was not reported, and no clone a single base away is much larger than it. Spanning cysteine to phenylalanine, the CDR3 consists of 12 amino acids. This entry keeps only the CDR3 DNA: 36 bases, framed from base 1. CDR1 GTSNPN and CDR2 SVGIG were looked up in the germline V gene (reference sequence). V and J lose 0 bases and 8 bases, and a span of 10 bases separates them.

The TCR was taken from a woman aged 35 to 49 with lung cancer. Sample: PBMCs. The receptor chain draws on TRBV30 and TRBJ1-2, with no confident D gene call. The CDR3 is CAWSVFGEGYTF. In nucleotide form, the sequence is TGTGCCTGGAGTGTATTCGGGGAAGGCTACACCTTC.